A selection of T cell receptor beta chains follows, all from one sample in a study of cytomegalovirus exposure and HLA in healthy donors. Measured with immunoSEQ multiplex PCR; TCRdb has only the in-frame clones, and not every one. The table records about 230,000 clones, over 65% of them present only once. Sequences were obtained from PBMCs. Receptor source: a human donor in good health. CDR3s leave out the opening cysteine and the closing phenylalanine or tryptophan.

v_call	j_call	cdr3_aa
TRBV27	TRBJ2-1	ASRLAGQGHNEQF
TRBV28	TRBJ2-1	ASSPRLAGASAEQF
TRBV29-1	TRBJ2-7	SAGTTTYEQY
TRBV4-3	TRBJ2-7	ASSPGLAPSEQY
TRBV25-1	TRBJ1-1	ASSESGDREAF
TRBV28	TRBJ1-5	ASSLGRGFVSFGQPQH
TRBV5-5	TRBJ1-1	ASSSGLDSTEAF
TRBV2	TRBJ2-1	ASSERTKGEQF
TRBV14	TRBJ2-6	ASSHLSGANVLT
TRBV30	TRBJ1-5	AWSVQRGGRNQPQH
TRBV9	TRBJ2-2	ASSVVGLGNTGELF
TRBV2	TRBJ2-7	ASLEGQSISYEQY
TRBV5-6	TRBJ1-2	ASSPSIFRGANYGYT
TRBV18	TRBJ1-4	ASSPAWGVEEKLF
TRBV29-1	TRBJ2-7	SVEPPGGGGREQY
TRBV25-1	TRBJ2-7	ASSDRGGKTYEQY
TRBV9	TRBJ2-5	ASSVGLAGGLGETQY
TRBV29-1	TRBJ1-2	SDYQGYGYT
TRBV4-2	TRBJ2-5	ASSQNPGDRQETQY
TRBV6-5	TRBJ2-1	ASSYDGLMEQF
TRBV5-4	TRBJ2-5	ASSLGLAGRLGLETQY
TRBV5-1	TRBJ1-3	ASSLEGTPSAIY
TRBV6-1	TRBJ2-7	ASSGGTISYEQY
TRBV5-3	TRBJ2-1	ARSLVVAGGPVSYNEQF
TRBV21-1	TRBJ2-3	ASSKRRGLDTQY
TRBV2	TRBJ2-7	ASTDRLTSYEQY
TRBV28	TRBJ2-7	ASSSAGTGSYEQY
TRBV6-1	TRBJ2-7	ASSEAGLPYEQY
TRBV10-1	TRBJ2-1	ASSESGGSDEQF
TRBV27	TRBJ2-1	ASSLSGLVRSQF
TRBV15	TRBJ2-1	ATSLVRREAYEQF
TRBV6-1	TRBJ2-7	ASIAGDEQY
TRBV28	TRBJ1-1	ASSLTGLRGTEAF
TRBV4-2	TRBJ2-3	ASSQDEAGGTDTQY
TRBV27	TRBJ2-1	ASSPTTAGGHEQF
TRBV20-1	TRBJ2-1	SRTEVDEQF
TRBV5-4	TRBJ2-7	ASSLEGVYEQY
TRBV6-1	TRBJ1-4	ASFSGQDEKLF
TRBV25-1	TRBJ2-1	ASTGVGTSGFKQF
TRBV9	TRBJ1-3	ASSLLRDRGGSGNTIY
TRBV7-9	TRBJ1-1	SSSFGQNEAF
TRBV11-2	TRBJ2-7	ASSFQTSGATFLEQY
TRBV27	TRBJ2-7	ASSSPTSGIYEQY
TRBV7-9	TRBJ1-4	ASSRGLANEKLF
TRBV18	TRBJ2-7	ASSRLAGGPDEQY
TRBV6-1	TRBJ1-3	ASRGPGNTIY
TRBV19	TRBJ2-7	ASSSRTGSYEQY
TRBV9	TRBJ2-1	ASSVGVARGLPSYNEQF
TRBV7-8	TRBJ2-7	ASRRTGSSYEQY
TRBV13	TRBJ2-7	ASSFYGTSGSLGEQY
TRBV7-9	TRBJ2-7	ASSGRTGEDEQY
TRBV11-2	TRBJ2-1	ASSWRGTGLAGEDEQF
TRBV15	TRBJ2-5	ATSRDRGYQETQY
TRBV9	TRBJ2-1	ASSVVAGVVSEQF
TRBV5-1	TRBJ2-1	ASSLGPGRTGFHNEQF
TRBV19	TRBJ2-3	ASSLLAGGGDTQY